These 26 T cell receptor beta chains were all obtained from the same sample, sequenced in a study of control samples from healthy donors and cancer patients. Assay: immunoSEQ multiplex PCR; the TCRdb copy retains only in-frame clones and omits some. The table records 110,000 or so clones, 83% of them present only once. The sequenced sample was blood. Every receptor here comes from a woman between 45 and 60 years old in good health.

The chain recombines TRBV6-2 or TRBV6-3 with TRBJ2-1; 10 bases fit TRBD1. Germline CDR1 and CDR2: MNHEY and SVGEGT. Trimming at V came to 2 bases and at J to 5 bases, leaving 6 bases not matched to a gene. The CDR3 runs 16 residues. The DNA of the CDR3 is TGTGCCAGCAGTTACCGGGACAGGGGAGGGGACAATGAGCAGTTCTTC. Translation: CASSYRDRGGDNEQFF.

This chain joins TRBV5-6 and TRBJ1-2; D is unresolved. The CDR3 sequence is 16 residues long. Between the trimmed V and J ends, which lost 0 bases and 2 bases, there was a span of 14 bases. Germline V gene data show CDR1 as SGHDT and CDR2 as YYEEEE. In DNA, the CDR3 is TGTGCCAGCAGCTTGGACGGCAGCCCCAGGAACTATGGCTACACCTTC. Protein: CASSLDGSPRNYGYTF. Combining the CDR3 with reference TRBV5-6 and TRBJ1-2 gives the whole variable domain DAGVTQSPTHLIKTRGQQVTLRCSPKSGHDTVSWYQQALGQGPQFIFQYYEEEERQRGNFPDRFSGHQFPNYSSELNVNALLLGDSALYLCASSLDGSPRNYGYTFGSGTRLTVV.

The table lists this clone with a count of one. The CDR3 here is CATSGGDTQYF. The CDR3 region has the DNA TGTGCCACCTCCGGCGGGGATACGCAGTATTTT. This chain connects TRBV24-1 to TRBJ2-3, with D tentatively TRBD2 (5 bases). The CDR3 contains 11 residues. Germline CDR1 reads KGHDR; CDR2 reads SFDVKD. Trimming removed 9 bases at V and 6 bases at J, with 9 bases between.

This clone was seen just once. The chain is built from TRBV11-2 and TRBJ2-1; 9 bases map to TRBD2. The germline V gene has CDR1 SGHAT and CDR2 FQNNGV. The CDR3 sequence is 16 residues long. The junction had 9 bases not matched to a gene; V was cut back by 1 base and J by 8 bases. The CDR3 sequence: CASSLASLAGVYEQFF. CDR3 coding DNA: TGTGCCAGCAGCTTAGCTTCTTTAGCGGGAGTCTATGAGCAGTTCTTC.

In regard to this clone: An end of the junction differs from the germline gene, which may be a read error. V is TRBV7-7 and J is TRBJ1-5, with D tentatively TRBD1 (5 bases). Germline V CDR1 and CDR2: SSHAT, FNYEAQ (reference sequence). This CDR3 contains 13 residues. CDR3 sequence reads: CASSLGANQPQHF. CDR3 nucleotide sequence: TGTGCTAGCAGCTTAGGGGCAAATCAGCCCCAGCATTTT.

J is TRBJ2-1 and V is TRBV4-1; D might be TRBD2 (5 bases). The CDR3 has 12 residues. Trimming pared 1 base from V and 10 bases from J, leaving 8 bases between. The germline gives CDR1 MGHRA, CDR2 YSYEKL. As DNA, the CDR3 is TGCGCCAGCAGCCAAGTCCCGGGGGAGCAGTTCTTC. It encodes CASSQVPGEQFF.

The V call is TRBV7-3, the J call TRBJ2-2, with D maybe TRBD1 (5 bases). Germline-derived CDR1 and CDR2 are SGHTA and FQGTGA. V shed 5 bases and J shed 0 bases, with 13 bases lying between them. The CDR3 sequence is 16 residues long. The CDR3 DNA is TGTGCCAGCAGCCTAGACAGTCACGCGAACACCGGGGAGCTGTTTTTT. Amino acid sequence: CASSLDSHANTGELFF.

This clone was detected once. The chain is built from TRBV19 and TRBJ2-2; D unresolved. Germline assignment: CDR1 LNHDA and CDR2 SQIVND (reference sequence). V was pared by 1 base and J by 0 bases, with 15 bases between. This CDR3 spans 18 amino acids. The CDR3 nucleotides read TGTGCCAGTAGTATAGGGTCATTAGGAATGTCGAACACCGGGGAGCTGTTTTTT. Translating gives CASSIGSLGMSNTGELFF.

The chain uses TRBV5-1 and TRBJ2-2, with a possible D match to TRBD2 (6 bases). This CDR3 is 16 amino acids long. Per the germline V gene, CDR1 is SGHRS and CDR2 is YFSETQ. V was shortened by 0 bases and J by 5 bases, with 14 bases between the two germline ends. The CDR3 reads CASSLEGPGRTGELFF. CDR3 nucleotides: TGCGCCAGCAGCTTGGAGGGGCCAGGGAGGACCGGGGAGCTGTTTTTT.

CDR3 nucleotide sequence: TGTGCCAGCAGTGATTCCGGGAAAATGGAGCAGTTCTTC. Translation gives CASSDSGKMEQFF. The chain joins TRBV2 to TRBJ2-1, with D maybe TRBD2 (5 bases). CDR1 and CDR2 from the germline V gene are SNHLY and FYNNEI. CDR3 size: 13 residues. V dropped 3 bases and J dropped 10 bases, with 13 bases sitting between them. Filled out from reference TRBV2 and TRBJ2-1, the complete variable domain reads EPEVTQTPSHQVTQMGQEVILRCVPISNHLYFYWYRQILGQKVEFLVSFYNNEISEKSEIFDDQFSVERPDGSNFTLKIRSTKLEDSAMYFCASSDSGKMEQFFGPGTRLTVL.

This chain links TRBV5-8 with TRBJ1-5; D might be TRBD1 (5 bases). Per germline, CDR1 SGHTS and CDR2 YDEGEE. This CDR3 comprises 15 residues. V lost 0 bases and J lost 0, with 7 bases in between. CDR3 amino acids: CASSLAGYSNQPQHF. CDR3 bases: TGTGCCAGCAGCTTGGCAGGGTATAGCAATCAGCCCCAGCATTTT.

The V and J genes are TRBV2 and TRBJ2-3, with 9 bases aligning to TRBD2. This CDR3 has 16 amino acids. CDR1 is SNHLY and CDR2 is FYNNEI in the germline V gene. V gave up 6 bases and J gave up 7 bases; unmatched junction bases: 14. CDR3 residues: CASRAIAGSGSYTQYF. The CDR3 DNA sequence: TGTGCCAGCAGGGCTATTGCAGGTAGCGGGAGTTATACGCAGTATTTT.

The genes are TRBV6-2 or TRBV6-3 and TRBJ2-3; D remains unclear. Germline V gives CDR1 MNHEY, CDR2 SVGEGT. CDR3 length: 14 amino acids. Trimming took off 4 bases at V and 1 base at J, with 9 bases between the two ends. This CDR3 reads CASSSSTRTDTQYF. Here the CDR3 DNA reads TGTGCCAGCAGTTCATCGACCCGCACAGATACGCAGTATTTT.

J is TRBJ2-2 and V is TRBV5-6, with TRBD2 matching 8 bases. From germline, CDR1 is SGHDT and CDR2 YYEEEE. The CDR3 runs 16 residues. The J segment lost 6 bases and the V segment lost 0 bases, leaving 7 bases of the junction unmatched. The CDR3 coding sequence is TGTGCCAGCAGCTTGGTCGGCCCGGGGGGGCCCGGGGAGCTGTTTTTT. Amino acid sequence: CASSLVGPGGPGELFF.

The chain joins TRBV7-2 to TRBJ1-5; D might be TRBD1 (6 bases). V was cut by 1 base and J by 7 bases, with 17 bases left in between. This CDR3 spans 16 amino acids. Per the germline V gene, CDR1 is SGHTA and CDR2 is FQGNSA. In nucleotides, the CDR3 is TGTGCCAGCAGCTTAGTAGCAGGGGCGCAGAAGCAGCCCCAGCATTTT. Protein product: CASSLVAGAQKQPQHF.

The J gene is TRBJ2-1, the V gene TRBV2; 12 bases align to TRBD2. The CDR3 has 15 residues. V dropped 10 bases and J dropped 3; count of bases not matched to a gene: 7. From germline, CDR1 is SNHLY and CDR2 FYNNEI. In DNA, the CDR3 is TGTGCCACCCTTTTGACTAGCGGGGGCTACAATGAGCAGTTCTTC. Its protein is CATLLTSGGYNEQFF.

The chain couples TRBV6-5 to TRBJ1-1; D is possibly TRBD1 (5 bases). Germline CDR1 MNHEY, CDR2 SVGAGI. This CDR3 spans 14 amino acids. The V and J ends lost 6 bases and 6 bases respectively, with 17 bases between them. This CDR3 is CASRPPGRDAEAFF. In DNA form, the CDR3 reads TGTGCCAGCAGGCCGCCAGGTCGGGACGCTGAAGCTTTCTTT.

The chain is built from TRBV11-2 and TRBJ2-3, with D perhaps assigned TRBD1 or TRBD2 (5 bases each). Per the germline V gene, CDR1 is SGHAT and CDR2 is FQNNGV. The CDR3 sequence is 14 residues long. With 3 bases removed from V and 2 bases from J, the gap between germline ends came to 9 bases. CDR3 sequence reads: CASSLDGATDTQYF. The CDR3, as DNA: TGTGCCAGCAGCTTGGACGGGGCCACAGATACGCAGTATTTT.

The chain is built from TRBV4-1 and TRBJ2-1; 12 bases are shared with TRBD1. Germline lookup yields CDR1 MGHRA and CDR2 YSYEKL. Germline trimming cut 4 bases from V and 8 bases from J; bases unmatched to any gene: 9. The CDR3 length is 16 residues. CDR3 nucleotides: TGCGCCAGCAGCCTCGGGACAGGGGGCATTTTGTATGAGCAGTTCTTC. This gives the protein CASSLGTGGILYEQFF.

The chain combines TRBV7-2 with TRBJ2-3, with D unresolved. Germline CDR1 reads SGHTA; CDR2 reads FQGNSA. Trimming cost V 1 base and J 6 bases, with 14 bases left between them. The CDR3 is made up of 15 amino acids. The CDR3 sequence: CASSLVSGEGDTQYF. The CDR3 coding sequence is TGTGCCAGCAGCTTAGTATCTGGGGAAGGGGATACGCAGTATTTT.

V gene TRBV15 combines with J gene TRBJ2-2; D not certain. Trimming removed 0 bases at V and 3 bases at J, with 8 bases between. Germline-derived CDR1 and CDR2 are LNHNV and YYDKDF (reference sequence). This CDR3 spans 15 amino acids. CDR3 sequence (DNA): TGTGCCACCAGCAGAGATTCGCCACACACCGGGGAGCTGTTTTTT. It encodes CATSRDSPHTGELFF.

V is TRBV7-9 and J is TRBJ2-2; D possibly corresponds to TRBD1 (6 bases). The CDR3 is 16 residues long. V was trimmed by 2 bases and J by 3 bases, leaving 13 bases between them. CDR1 SEHNR and CDR2 FQNEAQ come from the germline V gene (reference sequence). CDR3 residues: CASSLKSGAHTGELFF. CDR3 bases: TGTGCCAGCAGCTTAAAGTCAGGGGCTCACACCGGGGAGCTGTTTTTT.

The chain couples TRBV5-1 to TRBJ2-1; TRBD2 aligns across 12 bases. Germline loops: CDR1 SGHRS, CDR2 YFSETQ. The CDR3 consists of 15 residues. V lost 5 bases, J lost 7 bases, and 7 bases stayed unmatched. The CDR3 here is CASSSSGRALNEQFF. The CDR3 DNA is TGCGCCAGCAGTTCTAGCGGGAGGGCCTTGAATGAGCAGTTCTTC.

The chain uses TRBV5-1 and TRBJ2-6; the D is unclear. V was clipped by 4 bases and J by 4 bases, with 12 bases between them. Germline lookup yields CDR1 SGHRS and CDR2 YFSETQ. The length of the CDR3 is 15 residues. CDR3 nucleotide sequence: TGCGCCAGCAGCCGGACGGCGGCGGGGGCCAACGTCCTGACTTTC. Translating it yields CASSRTAAGANVLTF.

This chain connects TRBV19 to TRBJ1-1; the D gene is possibly TRBD1 (5 bases). V was shortened by 6 bases and J by 3 bases, with 11 bases between the two germline ends. This CDR3 contains 13 residues. CDR1 is LNHDA, CDR2 SQIVND, per germline (reference sequence). CDR3 sequence reads: CASSPGGYTEAFF. The DNA for the CDR3 is TGTGCCAGTAGCCCCGGGGGATACACTGAAGCTTTCTTT.

The chain joins TRBV30 to TRBJ2-1, with a weak D call TRBD2 (6 bases). Germline values: CDR1 GTSNPN, CDR2 SVGIG (reference sequence). The CDR3 is made up of 15 amino acids. Trimming stripped 3 bases from V and 9 bases from J, with 21 bases between. The CDR3 region has the DNA TGTGCCTGGAGGGCGATCACTAGCTGGGAGCCTGAGCAGTTCTTC. It codes for CAWRAITSWEPEQFF.